This T cell receptor (beta chain) appears in the sequencing data of a study of T cell responses to AZD1222 COVID-19 vaccine. Points from the study as a whole: Researchers report vaccine-associated CD4 TCRs spanning spike, with dominance at 160-218 and 743-854. After two AZD1222 doses, spike-specific TCR breadth and depth rose versus day 0. Without day 14 samples, only post-peak T cell repertoires were studied. Clonal diversity was possibly underestimated, and the donors were mostly white British, with more females.

Some clones are missing from TCRdb's copy, which holds only in-frame ones; the method was immunoSEQ multiplex PCR. The repertoire holds 210,000 or so clones, with 93% as singletons. As regards this clone: Its antigen is unknown.

Trimming removed 6 bases from V and 7 bases from J; junction bases left unmatched: 7. CDR3 length: 13 amino acids. Per germline, CDR1 SQVTM and CDR2 ANQGSEA. The chain employs TRBV29-1 and TRBJ1-4; 8 bases line up with TRBD1. The receptor was derived from an adult in good health. Sequencing used peripheral blood, obtained on day 0 of MenACWY control vaccination. The chain's CDR3 is CSVDTGGGEKLFF. CDR3 bases: TGCAGCGTAGACACAGGGGGTGGTGAAAAACTGTTTTTT.